This T cell receptor (beta chain) was sequenced during a study of OX40 agonist ivuxolimab in advanced cancers. Study-wide background: A mean age of roughly 60 years, range roughly 20 to 90, was recorded, and 82.7% were male.

Germline lookup yields CDR1 KGHSH and CDR2 LQKENI. Trimming removed 3 bases from V and 2 bases from J; junction bases left unmatched: 2. This CDR3 contains 15 residues. Study results and limitations: Expanded clones belonging to CD8+ T cells outnumbered, on average, those of CD4+.

Sequenced by immunoSEQ multiplex PCR; TCRdb stores in-frame clones only, minus some. The sample consists of over 65,000 clones, approximately 90% of them appearing once. Anyone with autoimmune disease history or systemic immunosuppression was excluded. At baseline, cycle 4 day 1, and cycle 7 day 1, blood was sampled. As to this clone: Its antigen is still unknown.

Sequencing was performed on CD4+ or CD8+ T cells sorted from blood, taken in a trial of the OX40 agonist ivuxolimab. The clonotype comes from an adult with an advanced solid tumor such as melanoma, head and neck, liver or kidney cancer. This chain links TRBV18 with TRBJ2-7, with 12 bases fitting TRBD2. This CDR3 is CASSPLAGGAYEQYF. The CDR3 DNA reads TGTGCCAGCTCACCCCTAGCGGGAGGGGCCTACGAGCAGTACTTC. The full variable domain, its missing parts supplied by reference TRBV18 and TRBJ2-7, is NAGVMQNPRHLVRRRGQEARLRCSPMKGHSHVYWYRQLPEEGLKFMVYLQKENIIDESGMPKERFSAEFPKEGPSILRIQQVVRGDSAAYFCASSPLAGGAYEQYFGPGTRLTVT.